This T cell receptor (beta chain) stems from a study of shared clonotypes between healthy human individuals (dated by TCRdb to 2020 to 2022). With regard to the full study: A few men and a couple of women, aged 18 to 49 years, made up the cohort. For each donor, three plates each were used for CD4 naive and CD4 memory, two plates were used for CD8 naive, and one plate was used for CD8 memory. Blood TCR repertoires of five healthy adults were deeply sequenced to estimate repertoire size and the extent of clonotype sharing between individuals. Leukapheresis yielded between about 0.8 and 9.5 billion PBMCs per donor. To increase sequencing depth and limit assay-specific biases, different laboratories used diverse techniques to prepare libraries and sequence TCR repertoires. Points the paper makes about the study in general: Pairwise subsampling led to the expectation that sequencing depth would affect the degree of clonotype sharing among donors. Compared with non-shared clonotypes, clonotypes shared by all four sorted-subset donors had higher generation probabilities. Larger estimated clonotype richness was generally found for naive subsets than for memory subsets. Even with the large sequencing depth, rarefaction of the sorted-subset datasets indicated that sequencing was incomplete. The genetic and exposure-history diversity represented was limited by the small number of donors. Only blood was sampled, and tissue TCR repertoires likely differ from those in blood. When a handful of donors were compared, the shared fraction of clonotypes was about 5.4% for naive CD4, approximately 3.5% for naive CD8, about 2.5% for memory CD4, and roughly 0.4% for memory CD8.

TCR CDR3 regions were amplified from genomic DNA by multiplex PCR using the deep immunoSEQ assay. Genomic DNA extracted from each cell subset was distributed evenly over all wells of several immunoSEQ 96-well plates, and each plate served as one replicate. Each replicate PCR for sorted subsets received around 200 ng genomic DNA, equal to roughly 30,000 T cell genomes. The purified libraries were quantified using a Qubit 3.0 fluorometer, sized with a Bioanalyzer 2100, and then quantified again using the KAPA Library Quantification kit. Every immunoSEQ 96-well plate was sequenced on a dedicated single-read 150-cycle Illumina NextSeq 550 flow cell. The authors' analysis ran thus. Because only junctional sequences without quality scores were contained in the immunoSEQ output, filtering matching that applied to full-length reads could not be performed. Sequences were annotated with PyIR, a Python wrapper for IgBLAST v1.9, using IMGT germline references to assign V/J genes and CDR3. Any read was removed if the V/J assignment was weak (E-value above 1e-6), the CDR3 was missing, or the read contained stop codons, out-of-frame junctions, or ambiguous translated residues. V3J clonotypes were defined by identical inferred V gene, J gene, and CDR3 amino acid sequence. To compute the percentage overlap between repertoires, the number of shared unique clonotypes was divided by the size of the smaller repertoire. Richness of each repertoire was evaluated using RTK rarefaction, the Chao1 estimator, and Recon v2.1 estimates of unobserved clonotypes. Generation probabilities for all TCRbeta clonotypes obtained by the gDNA method from four donors were computed using OLGA. TCRdb obtained this table from immuneACCESS and retained in-frame rearrangements with V and J assigned. These tables miss some clones; where compared with another copy, unresolved V genes account for less than half of the shortfall, and the remainder is unexplained. The V and J calls and the clone size are those of that table, but D and trimming were determined from the DNA. The sample includes nearly 750,000 clones, with roughly 72% observed a single time. The top ten clones comprise approximately 1.7% of the sample.

CDR1 and CDR2 are read off the germline V gene as MDHEN and SYDVKM. From the cysteine through the phenylalanine, the CDR3 covers 16 amino acids. The retained sequence is limited to the CDR3, 48 bases, with the frame set at the first base. Germline trimming: 1 base from V, 6 bases from J; junction bases outside gene matches: 8. The donors were healthy, HIV-negative adults who had no recently reported acute infections or vaccinations. Every donor was a Caucasian adult residing in Nashville, Tennessee, USA. CD4+ T cells were enriched through magnetic negative selection, after which naive cells were positively selected on CD45RA and the remaining negative fraction served as the memory subset. Blood was collected by leukapheresis, and PBMCs were isolated by Ficoll-Histopaque density gradient centrifugation and then cryopreserved in liquid nitrogen vapor phase. Analytical flow cytometry was used to check the purity and quantity of each magnetically sorted T cell population. Each sorted fraction had its genomic DNA isolated and then quantified by UV absorbance on a Nanodrop 2000c.

As regards this clone: Its recognized antigen is unknown. Nothing much larger sits one base from this clone, and base qualities are not available.

The clonotype originates from a woman in her twenties or thirties in good health. Material: memory CD4+ T cells sorted from blood. What this sample's cell subset or site label stands for: CD45RA-negative fraction. Here the chain combines TRBV28 and TRBJ2-2, with 7 bases matching TRBD1. In nucleotide form, the sequence is TGTGCCAGCAGTTTATTTTCAGACAGGGCAGCCGGGGAGCTGTTTTTT. Its translation reads: CASSLFSDRAAGELFF.